The T cell receptor beta chain described here comes from a study of blood T cell repertoires in COVID-19. There are 15 residues in the CDR3. CDR1 KGHDR and CDR2 SFDVKD come from the germline V gene. V trimming: 4 bases; J trimming: 1 base; junction bases outside the gene matches: 4. Profiled with immunoSEQ multiplex PCR; TCRdb holds only in-frame clones, not every one. The table includes 150,000 to 200,000 clones, approximately 91% detected once. The sequenced material came from peripheral blood. This sequence was found in a man aged 18-30 years with acute or convalescent COVID-19. V is TRBV24-1 and J is TRBJ2-7; 9 bases are a match to TRBD1. CDR3 coding DNA: TGTGCCACCAGTGACGCCGGACAGGGGTCCTACGAGCAGTACTTC. Its translation: CATSDAGQGSYEQYF.